The T cell receptor beta chain under discussion was sequenced for a study of blood T cell repertoires in COVID-19. Across the study: The cDNA or gDNA used as material had been derived from T cells, B-cell-depleted T cells, or PBMCs.

Germline lookup yields CDR1 MNHEY and CDR2 SMNVEV (reference sequence). CDR3 length equals 15 residues. V shed 6 bases, J shed 2 bases, and the junction held 5 bases outside the gene matches. Measured with immunoSEQ multiplex PCR; TCRdb has only the in-frame clones, and not every one. The sample has about 74,000 clones, roughly 80% seen once; the top ten hold less than 15%. The source is a human donor in a cohort sampled during active COVID-19. The V and J genes are TRBV27 and TRBJ1-3; 9 nucleotides agree with TRBD1. The material sequenced was peripheral blood. The CDR3 protein is CASSRGQGTGNTIYF. CDR3 DNA sequence: TGTGCCAGCAGCAGGGGACAGGGTACTGGAAACACCATATATTTT.